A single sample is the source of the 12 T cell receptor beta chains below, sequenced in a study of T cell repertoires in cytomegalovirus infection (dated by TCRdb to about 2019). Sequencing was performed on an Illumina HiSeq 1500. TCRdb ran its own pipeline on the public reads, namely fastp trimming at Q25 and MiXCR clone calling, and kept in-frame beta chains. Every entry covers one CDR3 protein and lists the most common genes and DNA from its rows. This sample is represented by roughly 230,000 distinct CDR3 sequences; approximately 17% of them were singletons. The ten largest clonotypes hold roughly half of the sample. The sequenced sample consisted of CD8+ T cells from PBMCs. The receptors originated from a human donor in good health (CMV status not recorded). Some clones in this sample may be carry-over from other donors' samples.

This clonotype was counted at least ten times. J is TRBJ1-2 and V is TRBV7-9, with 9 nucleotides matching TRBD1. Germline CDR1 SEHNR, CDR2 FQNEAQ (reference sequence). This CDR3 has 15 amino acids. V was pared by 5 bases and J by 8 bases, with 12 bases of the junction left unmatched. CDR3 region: CASSRDRDVPRGYTF. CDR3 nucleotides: TGTGCCAGCAGCCGGGACAGGGACGTGCCAAGAGGCTACACCTTC.

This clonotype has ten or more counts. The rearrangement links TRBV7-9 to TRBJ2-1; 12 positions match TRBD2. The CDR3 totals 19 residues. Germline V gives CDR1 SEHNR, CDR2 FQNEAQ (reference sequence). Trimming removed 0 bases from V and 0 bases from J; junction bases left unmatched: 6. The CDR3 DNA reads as TGTGCCAGCAGCTTAGCCAAGACTAGCGGGGGCAGCTCCTACAATGAGCAGTTCTTC. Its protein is CASSLAKTSGGSSYNEQFF. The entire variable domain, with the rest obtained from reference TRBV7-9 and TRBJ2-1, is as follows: DTGVSQNPRHKITKRGQNVTFRCDPISEHNRLYWYRQTLGQGPEFLTYFQNEAQLEKSRLLSDRFSAERPKGSFSTLEIQRTEQGDSAMYLCASSLAKTSGGSSYNEQFFGPGTRLTVL.

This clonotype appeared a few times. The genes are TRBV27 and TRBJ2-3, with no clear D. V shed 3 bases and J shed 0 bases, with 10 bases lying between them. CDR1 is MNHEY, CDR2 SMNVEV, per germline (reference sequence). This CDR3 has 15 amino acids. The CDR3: CASSLEITSTDTQYF. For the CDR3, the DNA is TGTGCCAGCAGTTTGGAGATTACTAGCACAGATACGCAGTATTTT.

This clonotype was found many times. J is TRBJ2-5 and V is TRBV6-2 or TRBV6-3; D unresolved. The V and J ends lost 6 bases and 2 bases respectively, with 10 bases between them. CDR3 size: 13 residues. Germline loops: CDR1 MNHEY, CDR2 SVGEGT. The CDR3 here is CASRRLSQETQYF. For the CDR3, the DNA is TGTGCCAGCAGAAGACTCTCTCAAGAGACCCAGTACTTC.

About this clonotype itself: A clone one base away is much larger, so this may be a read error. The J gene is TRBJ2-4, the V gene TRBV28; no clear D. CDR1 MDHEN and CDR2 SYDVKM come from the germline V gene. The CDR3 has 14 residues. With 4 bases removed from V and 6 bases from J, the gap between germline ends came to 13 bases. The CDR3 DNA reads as TGTGCCAGCAGTTATGTGGAGTACGGAAACATTCAGTACTTC. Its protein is CASSYVEYGNIQYF.

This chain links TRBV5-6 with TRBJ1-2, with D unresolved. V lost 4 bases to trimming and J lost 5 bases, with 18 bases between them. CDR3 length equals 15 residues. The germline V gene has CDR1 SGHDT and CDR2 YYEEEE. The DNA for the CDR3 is TGTGCCAGCAGCAAAGCCGGCCTACCAGCATATGGCTACACCTTC. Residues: CASSKAGLPAYGYTF.

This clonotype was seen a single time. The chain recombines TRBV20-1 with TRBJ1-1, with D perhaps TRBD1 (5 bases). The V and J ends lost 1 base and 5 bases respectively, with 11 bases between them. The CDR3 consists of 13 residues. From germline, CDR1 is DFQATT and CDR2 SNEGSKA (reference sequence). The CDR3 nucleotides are TGCAGTGCTAGAGGGGGCTCCCGTACTGAAGCTTTCTTT. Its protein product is CSARGGSRTEAFF.

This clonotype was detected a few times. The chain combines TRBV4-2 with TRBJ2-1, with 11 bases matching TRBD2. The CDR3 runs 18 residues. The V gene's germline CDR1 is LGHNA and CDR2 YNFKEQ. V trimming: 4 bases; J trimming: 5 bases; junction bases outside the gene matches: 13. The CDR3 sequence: CASSPRRPGLAANNEQFF. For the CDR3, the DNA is TGTGCCAGCAGCCCTAGGAGGCCGGGACTAGCGGCGAACAATGAGCAGTTCTTC.

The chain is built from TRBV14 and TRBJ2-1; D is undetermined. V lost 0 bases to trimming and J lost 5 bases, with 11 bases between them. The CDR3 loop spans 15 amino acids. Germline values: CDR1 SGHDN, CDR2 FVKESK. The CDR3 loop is CASSQDLRLNNEQFF. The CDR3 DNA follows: TGTGCCAGCAGCCAAGATCTAAGGCTAAACAATGAGCAGTTCTTC.

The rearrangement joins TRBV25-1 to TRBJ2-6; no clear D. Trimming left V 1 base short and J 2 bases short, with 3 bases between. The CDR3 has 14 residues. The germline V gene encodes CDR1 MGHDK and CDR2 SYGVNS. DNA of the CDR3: TGTGCCAGCAGTGAATTCGCTGGGGCCAACGTCCTGACTTTC. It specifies CASSEFAGANVLTF.

This CDR3 reads CASSLGAGNTDTQYF. The CDR3 DNA sequence: TGTGCCAGCAGCTTAGGGGCGGGGAACACAGATACGCAGTATTTT. The chain has TRBV5-6 and TRBJ2-3; possibly TRBD2 for D (6 bases). V lost 2 bases and J lost 2, with 12 bases in between. The CDR3 spans 15 residues. The germline V gene has CDR1 SGHDT and CDR2 YYEEEE.

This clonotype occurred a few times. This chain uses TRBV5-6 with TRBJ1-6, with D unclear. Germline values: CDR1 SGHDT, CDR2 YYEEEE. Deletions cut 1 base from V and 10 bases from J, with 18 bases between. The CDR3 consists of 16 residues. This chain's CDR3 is CASSLTPSGSQSPLHF. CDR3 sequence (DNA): TGTGCCAGCAGCTTGACCCCTTCGGGTTCCCAATCACCCCTCCACTTT.